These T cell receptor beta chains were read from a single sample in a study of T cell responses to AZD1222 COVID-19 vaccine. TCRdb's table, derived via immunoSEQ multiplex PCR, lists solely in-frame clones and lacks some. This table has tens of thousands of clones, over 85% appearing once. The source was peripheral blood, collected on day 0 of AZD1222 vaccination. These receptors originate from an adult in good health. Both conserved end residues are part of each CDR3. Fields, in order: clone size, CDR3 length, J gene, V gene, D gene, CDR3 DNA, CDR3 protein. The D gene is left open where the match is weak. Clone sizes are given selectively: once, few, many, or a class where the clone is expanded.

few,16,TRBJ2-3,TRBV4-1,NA,TGCGCCAGCAGCCAAGAGATGGCGGGCGGCACAGATACGCAGTATTTT,CASSQEMAGGTDTQYF
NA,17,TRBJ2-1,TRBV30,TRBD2,TGTGCCTGGAGTGGAGTCCCCGGGACTAGCGGGTACAATGAGCAGTTCTTC,CAWSGVPGTSGYNEQFF
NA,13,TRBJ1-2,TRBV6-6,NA,TGTGCCAGCAGTTTAGCGCAGGGGTATGGCTACACCTTC,CASSLAQGYGYTF
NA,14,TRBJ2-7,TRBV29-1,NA,TGCAGCGTTGAGGGAAACAGGTATGCCGGCGAGCAGTACTTC,CSVEGNRYAGEQYF
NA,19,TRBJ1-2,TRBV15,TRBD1,TGTGCCACCAGCAGAGATATTAGGTTATTGGTCAGGGGGACCCATGGCTACACCTTC,CATSRDIRLLVRGTHGYTF
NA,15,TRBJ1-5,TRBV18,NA,TGTGCCAGCTCACCGGAGGGGGGAAGATCTCAGCCCCAGCATTTT,CASSPEGGRSQPQHF
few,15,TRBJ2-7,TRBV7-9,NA,TGTGCCAGCAGCCTCGGTGGGGGGTCGAACCACGAGCAGTACTTC,CASSLGGGSNHEQYF
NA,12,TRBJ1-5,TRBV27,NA,TGTGCCAGCAGATCAGGGGATCAGCCCCAGCATTTT,CASRSGDQPQHF
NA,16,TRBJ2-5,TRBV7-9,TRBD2,TGTGCCAGCAGCACCTGGACTAGCGGGAGGGCCGAGACCCAGTACTTC,CASSTWTSGRAETQYF
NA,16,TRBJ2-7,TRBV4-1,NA,TGCGCCAGCAGGATGGACCCCTCGGCCGCCGGGGGAGAGCAGTACTTC,CASRMDPSAAGGEQYF
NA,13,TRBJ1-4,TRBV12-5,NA,TGTGCTAGTGGTTTATCCCTAAATGAAAAACTGTTTTTT,CASGLSLNEKLFF
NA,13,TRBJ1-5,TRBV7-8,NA,TGTGCCAGCAGCATTCAGGGAACTCAGCCCCAGCATTTT,CASSIQGTQPQHF
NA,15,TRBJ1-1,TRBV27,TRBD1,TGTGCCAGCAGTTCCGGACAGGGGGTGAACACTGAAGCTTTCTTT,CASSSGQGVNTEAFF
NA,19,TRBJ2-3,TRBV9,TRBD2,TGTGCCAGCAGCCAGGGACTAGGCCTCTCGGGTCCCGGGACAGATACGCAGTATTTT,CASSQGLGLSGPGTDTQYF
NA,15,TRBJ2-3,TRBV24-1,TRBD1,TGTGCCACCAGTGATCCGACAGGGAGCACAGATACGCAGTATTTT,CATSDPTGSTDTQYF
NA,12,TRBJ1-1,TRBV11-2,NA,TGTGCCAGCAGCTTAGGTCGGAATGAAGCTTTCTTT,CASSLGRNEAFF
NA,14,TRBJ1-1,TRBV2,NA,TGTGCCAGCAGTCTAGACGGTGGGGGCACTGAAGCTTTCTTT,CASSLDGGGTEAFF
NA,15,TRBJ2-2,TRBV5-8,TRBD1,TGTGCCAGCAGCTTCGACAGGGGTCGAACCGGGGAGCTGTTTTTT,CASSFDRGRTGELFF
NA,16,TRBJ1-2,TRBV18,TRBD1,TGTGCCAGCTCACCAGGACAGGGAGGGTTGATGGCTGGCTACACCTTC,CASSPGQGGLMAGYTF
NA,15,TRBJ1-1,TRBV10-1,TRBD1,TGCGCCAGCATGCGGGACAGGGTCCCCCCGTCTGAAGCTTTCTTT,CASMRDRVPPSEAFF
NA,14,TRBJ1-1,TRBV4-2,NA,TGTGCCAGCAGCCAAGGGGGGGCTGGTACTGAAGCTTTCTTT,CASSQGGAGTEAFF
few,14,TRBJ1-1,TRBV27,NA,TGTGCCAGCAGGGATCGGGGCCTGAACACTGAAGCTTTCTTT,CASRDRGLNTEAFF
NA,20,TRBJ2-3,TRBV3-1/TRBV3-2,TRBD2,TGTGCCAGCAGCCTCCGGTCGACTAGCGGGAGTCGTTTAGCCACAGATACGCAGTATTTT,CASSLRSTSGSRLATDTQYF
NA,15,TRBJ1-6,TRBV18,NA,TGTGCCAGCTCACCACCGCAGGGCGGGGATTCACCCCTCCACTTT,CASSPPQGGDSPLHF
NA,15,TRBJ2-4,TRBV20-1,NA,TGCAGTGCTAGTTCCACAGGGCTAGCCAAAAACATTCAGTACTTC,CSASSTGLAKNIQYF
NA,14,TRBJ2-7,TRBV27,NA,TGTGCCAGCAGTATTCCGGGCCGATCCTACGAGCAGTACTTC,CASSIPGRSYEQYF
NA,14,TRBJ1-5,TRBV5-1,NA,TGCGCCAGCAGCTTAACAGGATATAATCAGCCCCAGCATTTT,CASSLTGYNQPQHF
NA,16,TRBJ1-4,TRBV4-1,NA,TGCGCCAGCAGCCAAGATACGGGCCCAGCTAATGAAAAACTGTTTTTT,CASSQDTGPANEKLFF
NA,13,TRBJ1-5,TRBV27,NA,TGTGCCAGCAGGGGCGGGTCGAATCAGCCCCAGCATTTT,CASRGGSNQPQHF
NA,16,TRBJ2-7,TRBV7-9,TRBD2,TGTGCCAGCAGCCACAACTCCCCGGGACTATTCTACGAGCAGTACTTC,CASSHNSPGLFYEQYF
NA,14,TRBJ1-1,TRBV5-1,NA,TGCGCCAGCAGCTTGCCCCAAGTGAACACTGAAGCTTTCTTT,CASSLPQVNTEAFF
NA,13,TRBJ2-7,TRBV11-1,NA,TGTGCCAGCAGCTTAGTTAACAGGGCCGAGCAGTACTTC,CASSLVNRAEQYF
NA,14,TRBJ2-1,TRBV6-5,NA,TGTGCCAGCAAAGAGGGCACAGGTAGCCATGAGCAGTTCTTC,CASKEGTGSHEQFF
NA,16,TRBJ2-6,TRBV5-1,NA,TGCGCCAGCAGCCCCGACTCAGGGGCCGGGGCCAACGTCCTGACTTTC,CASSPDSGAGANVLTF
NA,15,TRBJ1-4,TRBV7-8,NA,TGTGCCAGCAGCTTCGTCCCGGGACTGGGGGAAAAACTGTTTTTT,CASSFVPGLGEKLFF
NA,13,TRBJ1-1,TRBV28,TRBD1,TGTGCCAGCAGGGACAGGGCGGCCACTGAAGCTTTCTTT,CASRDRAATEAFF
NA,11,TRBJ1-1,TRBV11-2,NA,TGTGCCAGCAGCTTCGACCAGGAAGCTTTCTTT,CASSFDQEAFF
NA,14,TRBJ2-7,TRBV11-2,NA,TGTGCCAGCAGCTTGAACAGGGACCAATACGAGCAGTACTTC,CASSLNRDQYEQYF
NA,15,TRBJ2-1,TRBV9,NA,TGTGCCAGCAGCGTAGGGAGCCAAGCGGCCTATGAGCAGTTCTTC,CASSVGSQAAYEQFF
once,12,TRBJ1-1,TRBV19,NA,TGTGCCAGTAGTTCGAGCCACACTGAAGCTTTCTTT,CASSSSHTEAFF
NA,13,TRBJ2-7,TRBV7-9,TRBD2,TGTGCATGGGGGAGGGAGAGCTCCTACGAGCAGTACTTC,CAWGRESSYEQYF
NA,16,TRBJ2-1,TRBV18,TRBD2,TGTGCCAGCTCATTCCGGACTAGCGGGGGGTGGAATGAGCAGTTCTTC,CASSFRTSGGWNEQFF